The 27 T cell receptor beta chains below were found in one sample sequenced in a study of T cell repertoires in cytomegalovirus infection. TCRdb reanalysed the reads using MiXCR and keeps one entry per CDR3 protein. The top ten hold about a sixth of the sample, which has 110,000 to 150,000 distinct CDR3 sequences, about 6% seen once. Input material: PBMCs. The source of these receptors is a human donor in good health (CMV status not recorded). Some clones in this sample may be carry-over from other donors' samples.

This clonotype was counted ten times or more. The chain combines TRBV20-1 with TRBJ2-7; D remains unclear. The CDR3 is made up of 10 amino acids. CDR1 is DFQATT, CDR2 SNEGSKA, per germline (reference sequence). With 3 bases removed from V and 4 bases from J, the gap between germline ends came to 4 bases. CDR3 sequence reads: CSARAYEQYF. CDR3 nucleotides: TGCAGTGCTAGGGCATACGAGCAGTACTTC.

In this sample, this clonotype turned up many times. This sequence joins TRBV4-3 and TRBJ2-2; D is possibly TRBD2 (5 bases). Germline assignment: CDR1 LGHNA and CDR2 YSLEER. This CDR3 is 13 amino acids long. V was pared by 2 bases and J by 5 bases, with 6 bases between. CDR3 residues: CASSQRLTGELFF. CDR3 DNA sequence: TGCGCCAGCAGCCAACGACTAACCGGGGAGCTGTTTTTT.

This clonotype was recorded a few times. The chain carries TRBV28 and TRBJ2-3, with a possible D match to TRBD2 (6 bases). Trimming pared 6 bases from V and 1 base from J, leaving 14 bases between. Germline CDR1 and CDR2: MDHEN and SYDVKM. The CDR3 sequence is 15 residues long. CDR3 coding DNA: TGTGCCAGCAGCCGCGGGGCCGAGGGCACAGATACGCAGTATTTT. Its protein is CASSRGAEGTDTQYF. The full variable domain, rest sourced from reference TRBV28 and TRBJ2-3, is DVKVTQSSRYLVKRTGEKVFLECVQDMDHENMFWYRQDPGLGLRLIYFSYDVKMKEKGDIPEGYSVSREKKERFSLILESASTNQTSMYLCASSRGAEGTDTQYFGPGTRLTVL.

This clonotype was found many times. V usage is TRBV6-2 or TRBV6-3 and J usage is TRBJ2-7, with TRBD2 identical over 8 bases. Germline CDR1 is MNHEY and CDR2 is SVGEGT. Losses at the gene ends were 6 bases for V and 4 bases for J; bases not matched to a gene: 8. The CDR3 has 14 residues. CDR3 loop: CASSDGGVVYEQYF. Written as DNA, the CDR3 is TGTGCCAGCAGCGACGGGGGGGTAGTTTACGAGCAGTACTTC.

This clonotype occurred a few times. V and J are TRBV7-2 and TRBJ1-5, with D maybe TRBD1 (5 bases). There are 18 residues in the CDR3. Germline CDR1 reads SGHTA; CDR2 reads FQGNSA. V was shortened by 3 bases and J by 3 bases, with 21 bases between the two germline ends. The chain's CDR3 is CASSFQPLAPGPNQPQHF. DNA of the CDR3: TGTGCCAGCAGCTTCCAACCTCTGGCCCCAGGGCCCAATCAGCCCCAGCATTTT.

This clonotype was observed a few times. The chain combines TRBV20-1 with TRBJ2-7, with 7 bases aligning to TRBD1. Unmatched junction bases numbered 10, after V lost 6 bases and J lost 5 bases. This CDR3 spans 13 amino acids. The V gene's germline CDR1 is DFQATT and CDR2 SNEGSKA (reference sequence). The CDR3 DNA sequence: TGCAGTGCCCGAAGGGGGCTAGGAAACGAGCAGTACTTC. As protein: CSARRGLGNEQYF.

The gene calls are TRBV6-4 and TRBJ2-1; D gene ambiguous. The germline V gene has CDR1 MRHNA and CDR2 SNTAGT. With 3 bases removed from V and 7 bases from J, the gap between germline ends came to 10 bases. The CDR3 loop spans 13 amino acids. The CDR3 sequence: CASSEGSRNEQFF. The CDR3 coding sequence is TGTGCCAGCAGTGAAGGTAGCAGGAATGAGCAGTTCTTC.

The rearrangement links TRBV29-1 to TRBJ1-2; tentatively, D is TRBD1 (5 bases). CDR1 is SQVTM, CDR2 ANQGSEA, per germline. The germline V and J ends were trimmed by 6 bases and 4 bases, with 18 bases remaining between them. This CDR3 is built from 14 residues. The CDR3 loop is CSVRTTESFYGYTF. In nucleotides, the CDR3 is TGCAGCGTACGAACGACAGAGTCCTTCTATGGCTACACCTTC. Together with reference TRBV29-1 and TRBJ1-2, the CDR3 gives the full variable domain: SAVISQKPSRDICQRGTSLTIQCQVDSQVTMMFWYRQQPGQSLTLIATANQGSEATYESGFVIDKFPISRPNLTFSTLTVSNMSPEDSSIYLCSVRTTESFYGYTFGSGTRLTVV.

As for this clonotype: This could be a read error, since a much larger clone is one nucleotide away. This chain uses TRBV7-3 with TRBJ2-2; 7 bases are a match to TRBD2. The CDR3 has 15 residues. The V gene's germline CDR1 is SGHTA and CDR2 FQGTGA. CDR3 sequence: CASSPRQGGTGELSF. The CDR3 DNA is TGTGCCAGCAGCCCCCGGCAGGGAGGGACCGGGGAGCTGTCTTTT.

This clonotype was observed many times. The J gene is TRBJ2-7, the V gene TRBV6-1; no clear D. This CDR3 has 16 amino acids. Germline lookup yields CDR1 MNHNS and CDR2 SASEGT. V was shortened by 1 base and J by 0 bases, with 13 bases between the two germline ends. CDR3 region: CASSEEGLLSSYEQYF. Written as DNA, the CDR3 is TGTGCCAGCAGTGAAGAAGGGCTTTTAAGCTCCTACGAGCAGTACTTC.

This clonotype was observed a few times. J is TRBJ1-1 and V is TRBV20-1; D is perhaps TRBD1 (6 bases). The germline V gene has CDR1 DFQATT and CDR2 SNEGSKA (reference sequence). The CDR3 totals 15 residues. Deletions cut 4 bases from V and 1 base from J, with 16 bases between. The CDR3 protein is CSAKWKPGANTEAFF. In DNA form, the CDR3 reads TGCAGTGCTAAATGGAAGCCGGGGGCGAACACTGAAGCTTTCTTT.

Ten or more counts support this clonotype. The chain employs TRBV20-1 and TRBJ2-3; D unclear. Per germline, CDR1 DFQATT and CDR2 SNEGSKA (reference sequence). Trimming removed 2 bases from V and 4 bases from J, with 22 bases in between. There are 17 residues in the CDR3. In DNA, the CDR3 is TGCAGTGCTAGACCCGTCTCCGTTCAGCAAAGGGCAGATACGCAGTATTTT. Translation: CSARPVSVQQRADTQYF.

There are a few counts of this clonotype. J is TRBJ2-5 and V is TRBV29-1, with a weak D call TRBD1 (6 bases). V was cut by 2 bases and J by 5 bases, with 15 bases left in between. CDR1 is SQVTM, CDR2 ANQGSEA, per germline. The CDR3 is made up of 14 amino acids. CDR3 sequence reads: CSVERARGVETQYF. CDR3 bases: TGCAGCGTTGAAAGGGCCAGGGGCGTGGAGACCCAGTACTTC. Complete variable domain (other parts from reference TRBV29-1 and TRBJ2-5): SAVISQKPSRDICQRGTSLTIQCQVDSQVTMMFWYRQQPGQSLTLIATANQGSEATYESGFVIDKFPISRPNLTFSTLTVSNMSPEDSSIYLCSVERARGVETQYFGPGTRLLVL.

This clonotype was counted a few times. The chain combines TRBV7-2 with TRBJ1-1; D gene uncertain. CDR3 length equals 14 residues. The V gene lost 3 bases and the J gene lost 1 base, with 9 bases spanning the gap. Germline CDR1 SGHTA, CDR2 FQGNSA. The CDR3 here is CASSFGATNTEAFF. The DNA for the CDR3 is TGTGCCAGCAGCTTTGGAGCTACGAACACTGAAGCTTTCTTT.

This clonotype was detected ten times or more. V gene TRBV7-2 combines with J gene TRBJ2-3; D is unresolved. CDR1 is SGHTA, CDR2 FQGNSA, per germline. The CDR3 consists of 16 residues. V was trimmed by 1 base and J by 2 bases, leaving 13 bases between them. CDR3 in DNA: TGTGCCAGCAGCTTAGATCCGGGCCGATTCACAGATACGCAGTATTTT. This gives the protein CASSLDPGRFTDTQYF.

This clonotype has at least ten counts. The J gene is TRBJ1-2, the V gene TRBV7-6; 7 nucleotides align to TRBD1. The length of the CDR3 is 16 residues. V lost 5 bases and J lost 1; bases outside the gene matches: 10. CDR1 SGHVS and CDR2 FNYEAQ come from the germline V gene. Here the CDR3 DNA reads TGTGCCAGCAGCCCCGCCGGGACAGCCAATAACTATGGCTACACCTTC. This sequence encodes CASSPAGTANNYGYTF.

This clonotype showed up many times. The V and J genes are TRBV3-1 and TRBJ1-3, with unresolved D. Germline CDR1 LGHDT, CDR2 YNNKEL (reference sequence). The V and J ends lost 2 bases and 0 bases respectively, with 8 bases between them. The CDR3 has 15 amino acids. The CDR3 protein is CASSQLSGSGNTIYF. Written as DNA, the CDR3 is TGTGCCAGCAGCCAACTCTCCGGCTCTGGAAACACCATATATTTT.

This clonotype was detected ten times or more. The chain is built from TRBV7-2 and TRBJ2-3; D gene unclear. Germline V CDR1 and CDR2: SGHTA, FQGNSA. V lost 0 bases and J 4 bases, leaving 8 bases between the germline ends. The CDR3 sequence is 14 residues long. CDR3 amino acids: CASSLAPAADTQYF. DNA of the CDR3: TGTGCCAGCAGCTTAGCACCAGCAGCAGATACGCAGTATTTT.

This clonotype appeared many times. The genes are TRBV29-1 and TRBJ1-1; D perhaps matches TRBD1 (5 bases). The germline gives CDR1 SQVTM, CDR2 ANQGSEA. CDR3 length: 13 residues. The V and J ends lost 6 bases and 1 base respectively, with 12 bases between them. The CDR3 reads CSVTRTGNTEAFF. The CDR3 nucleotides are TGCAGCGTAACACGTACAGGGAACACTGAAGCTTTCTTT.

This clonotype was recorded many times. The gene calls are TRBV7-2 and TRBJ1-2; a weak D match, TRBD1 (6 bases). Germline V lookup: CDR1 SGHTA, CDR2 FQGNSA. The CDR3 is made up of 13 amino acids. V lost 5 bases, J lost 4 bases, and 11 bases lay in between. CDR3: CASSMDRTYGYTF. The DNA for the CDR3 is TGTGCCAGCAGCATGGACAGAACCTATGGCTACACCTTC.

This clonotype came up a few times. The rearrangement links TRBV5-4 to TRBJ2-3, with TRBD2 matching 10 bases. The CDR3 contains 15 residues. Germline CDR1 is SGHNT and CDR2 is YYREEE (reference sequence). V lost 4 bases to trimming and J lost 1 base; unmatched junction nucleotides: 3. CDR3 loop: CASSKGTSGTDTQYF. The CDR3, as DNA: TGTGCCAGCAGCAAGGGGACTAGCGGCACAGATACGCAGTATTTT.

This clonotype showed up many times. CDR3 protein: CASSLDRGSYNSPLHF. In nucleotides, the CDR3 is TGCGCCAGCAGCTTGGACAGGGGAAGCTATAATTCACCCCTCCACTTT. The V and J genes are TRBV5-1 and TRBJ1-6; TRBD1 matches at 7 bases. The V gene end was trimmed by 0 bases and the J gene end by 3 bases; junction bases not matched to a gene: 3. The CDR3 consists of 16 residues. CDR1 and CDR2 from the germline V gene are SGHRS and YFSETQ.

This clonotype showed up many times. The chain joins TRBV27 to TRBJ1-3; possibly TRBD1 for D (5 bases). V was shortened by 0 bases and J by 0 bases, with 12 bases between the two germline ends. Germline loops: CDR1 MNHEY, CDR2 SMNVEV (reference sequence). This CDR3 region has 17 residues. The CDR3 region has the DNA TGTGCCAGCAGTTTATCGGGACGCAGGTTCTCTGGAAACACCATATATTTT. Its protein product is CASSLSGRRFSGNTIYF.

This clonotype was detected many times. The chain couples TRBV27 to TRBJ2-3; 10 bases map to TRBD1. This CDR3 has 20 amino acids. V was pared by 7 bases and J by 1 base, with 20 bases of the junction left unmatched. Germline V CDR1 and CDR2: MNHEY, SMNVEV (reference sequence). The CDR3 DNA follows: TGTGCCAGCATCGACAGACAGGGGGCCCTTGCAGGGGGGGGCACAGATACGCAGTATTTT. It specifies CASIDRQGALAGGGTDTQYF.

This clonotype has a count of ten or more. This chain links TRBV12-3 or TRBV12-4 with TRBJ1-6; no reliable D call. V lost 3 bases to trimming and J lost 4 bases, with 7 bases between them. This CDR3 is built from 14 residues. DNA of the CDR3: TGTGCCAGCAGTTTCCGGGTTTATAATTCACCCCTCCACTTT. Amino acid sequence: CASSFRVYNSPLHF.

About this clonotype itself: Just one base apart from a much larger clone, this may be a read error. The J gene is TRBJ2-3, the V gene TRBV27; tentative D call: TRBD1 (6 bases). Germline values: CDR1 MNHEY, CDR2 SMNVEV (reference sequence). V was shortened by 5 bases and J by 13 bases, with 22 bases between the two germline ends. The CDR3 totals 14 residues. CDR3 in DNA: TGTGCCAGCAGTCTAAATCGACAGGTTGATGCGAAGTATTTT. Translation: CASSLNRQVDAKYF.

This clonotype was detected many times. J is TRBJ2-3 and V is TRBV7-2; 12 positions match TRBD2. Trimming took 4 bases from V and 10 from J; bases not matched to a gene: 12. CDR1 and CDR2 (germline): SGHTA, FQGNSA. The CDR3 has 16 residues. Here the CDR3 reads CASSSMAPSGGAPQYF. The CDR3 DNA is TGTGCCAGCAGCTCGATGGCTCCTAGCGGGGGGGCTCCGCAGTATTTT.